This T cell receptor beta chain appears in the sequencing data of a study of post-analysis software for immune sequencing data. Study-wide context: The disease courses spanned relapsing-remitting, secondary progressive and progressive-relapsing forms of multiple sclerosis.

This clonotype has just one count. Its matching antigen is unknown. Every TCR beta cDNA library bore unique molecular identifiers. TCRdb redid the calling of the PCR reads with MiXCR, one entry per CDR3 protein. The profile shows under 900,000 distinct CDR3 sequences, around 50% of them singletons. Findings and limits, study-wide: Patients used several TRBV segments, including TRBV5-6, TRBV5-1 and TRBV20-1, more often than controls. Normalized Chao1 diversity in multiple sclerosis patients fell significantly below that of controls. By F measure, samples from a shared preparation batch strongly co-clustered.

This CDR3 comprises 14 residues. The germline V gene has CDR1 DFQATT and CDR2 SNEGSKA (reference sequence). V shed 6 bases, J shed 5 bases, and the junction held 7 bases outside the gene matches. The sequence came from a girl aged 10 to 17 with multiple sclerosis. Specimen: blood. The chain is built from TRBV20-1 and TRBJ2-2; 9 nucleotides align to TRBD1. The DNA for the CDR3 is TGCAGTGCCCCGGACAGGGGAGAAACCGGGGAGCTGTTTTTT. This sequence encodes CSAPDRGETGELFF.